This T cell receptor (beta chain) is from a study of cytomegalovirus exposure and HLA in healthy donors. Comments on this clone: The target antigen is unknown.

The PCR made use of 60 Vbeta and 13 Jbeta primers. Original methodology: In a later analysis, the count reached 76 million or so unique TCR beta chains, with approximately 10 million shared. The repertoire was sequenced with immunoSEQ multiplex PCR; TCRdb's copy has only in-frame clones and lacks some. That table supplies the V and J calls and clone size; D and trimming were determined from the DNA. Its table records over 50,000 clones. Germline loops: CDR1 LGHNA, CDR2 YSLEER. There are 14 residues in the CDR3. V was clipped by 0 bases and J by 4 bases, with 8 bases between them. Whole-study findings and limits: No immune exposure information besides CMV serostatus was available. Across all donors, roughly uniform sequencing depth was an assumption of the presence/absence analyses. TRBV6-2, TRBV6-3 and other indistinguishable V segments were excluded.

The sequence was collected from a man between 45 and 60 years old in good health and CMV-seropositive. Sample: PBMCs. The chain recombines TRBV4-3 with TRBJ2-3; D ambiguous. The CDR3, as DNA: TGCGCCAGCAGCCAAGATCAGCGAGCAGATACGCAGTATTTT. Protein sequence: CASSQDQRADTQYF.